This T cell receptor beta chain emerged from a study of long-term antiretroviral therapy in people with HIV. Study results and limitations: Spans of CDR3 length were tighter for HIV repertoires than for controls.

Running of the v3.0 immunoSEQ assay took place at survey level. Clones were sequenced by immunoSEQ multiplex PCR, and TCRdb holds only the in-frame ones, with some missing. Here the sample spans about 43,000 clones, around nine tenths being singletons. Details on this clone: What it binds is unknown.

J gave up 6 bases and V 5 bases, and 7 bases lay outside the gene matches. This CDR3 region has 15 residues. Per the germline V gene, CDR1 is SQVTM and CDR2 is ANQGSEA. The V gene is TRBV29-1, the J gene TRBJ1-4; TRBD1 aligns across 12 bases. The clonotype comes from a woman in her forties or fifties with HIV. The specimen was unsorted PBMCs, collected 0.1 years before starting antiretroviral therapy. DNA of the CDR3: TGCAGCGTTATCGGGACAGGGGGCGAATATGAAAAACTGTTTTTT. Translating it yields CSVIGTGGEYEKLFF.